A single sample is the source of the 29 T cell receptor beta chains below, sequenced in a study of read filtering for tumor transcriptome and immune sequencing. The library was built from around 380 ng RNA with molecular barcoded adaptors for alpha/delta and beta/gamma chains. A single record per CDR3 protein comes from TCRdb applying MiXCR to the reads. The sample has 100,000 to 150,000 distinct CDR3 sequences; 10% to 15% are singletons. Specimen: a population of CD138-negative cells sorted from bone marrow. These receptor sequences come from a donor at least 40 years old with multiple myeloma.

As for this clonotype: Sequence at one end of the junction differs from germline and may be a read error. This chain joins TRBV9 and TRBJ2-1; D not resolved. The germline V gene encodes CDR1 SGDLS and CDR2 YYNGEE. The CDR3 is made up of 13 amino acids. The CDR3 spells CASSTVANSEQLF. The CDR3 nucleotides are TGTGCCAGCAGCACGGTGGCGAACAGTGAGCAGTTATTC.

This clonotype was detected ten times or more. The rearrangement links TRBV18 to TRBJ1-4, with no clear D. Deletions cut 2 bases from V and 0 bases from J, with 10 bases between. Germline V gene data show CDR1 as KGHSH and CDR2 as LQKENI. This CDR3 is 16 amino acids long. The CDR3 region is CASSPEMVSTNEKLFF. In DNA form, the CDR3 reads TGTGCCAGCTCACCAGAGATGGTATCAACTAATGAAAAACTGTTTTTT. The variable domain in full, with the rest retrieved from reference TRBV18 and TRBJ1-4, is NAGVMQNPRHLVRRRGQEARLRCSPMKGHSHVYWYRQLPEEGLKFMVYLQKENIIDESGMPKERFSAEFPKEGPSILRIQQVVRGDSAAYFCASSPEMVSTNEKLFFGSGTQLSVL.

This clonotype was recorded at least ten times. The genes are TRBV29-1 and TRBJ2-1; D might be TRBD1 (7 bases). Trimming shortened V by 2 bases and J by 9 bases, and 17 bases separated the two germline ends. There are 14 residues in the CDR3. The V gene's germline CDR1 is SQVTM and CDR2 ANQGSEA. The CDR3 nucleotides read TGCAGCGTTGAAAACTCCCCGCAGGGGGGTGAGCAGTTCTTC. Its protein product is CSVENSPQGGEQFF.

The chain combines TRBV11-2 with TRBJ2-3; TRBD1 might be the D (6 bases). The V and J ends lost 5 bases and 5 bases respectively, with 17 bases between them. Germline V gene lookup returns CDR1 SGHAT and CDR2 FQNNGV. There are 15 residues in the CDR3. CDR3: CASSSRGQYGDTQYF. In DNA, the CDR3 is TGTGCCAGCAGCAGCCGGGGACAATACGGAGATACGCAGTATTTT.

Many counts were recorded for this clonotype. This chain connects TRBV7-3 to TRBJ1-1; TRBD1 is a possible D gene (6 bases). The ends were cut back, 1 base at V and 9 bases at J, with 9 bases in the middle. This CDR3 spans 12 amino acids. Germline V CDR1 and CDR2: SGHTA, FQGTGA. Here the CDR3 DNA reads TGTGCCAGCAGCTTAAGCAGGGGCAAAGCTTTCTTT. Protein: CASSLSRGKAFF.

This clonotype was recorded many times. The chain combines TRBV5-1 with TRBJ2-3; D is possibly TRBD1 (5 bases). Germline CDR1 is SGHRS and CDR2 is YFSETQ. The V gene lost 0 bases and the J gene lost 2 bases, with 13 bases spanning the gap. This CDR3 has 16 residues. Written as DNA, the CDR3 is TGCGCCAGCAGCTTGGGTGGGGCCGCTAACACAGATACGCAGTATTTT. Translating it yields CASSLGGAANTDTQYF.

In the case of this clonotype: This sequence may be a read error, since a much larger clone differs from it by one base. V and J are TRBV7-2 and TRBJ2-3; a weak D match, TRBD1 (5 bases). The CDR3 sequence is 15 residues long. Looked up from germline, CDR1 is SGHTA and CDR2 is FQGNSA. Trimming removed 4 bases at V and 1 base at J, with 12 bases between. The CDR3 DNA reads as TGTGCCAGCAGCTCCCTAGGGGAACGCACAGATACGCAGTATTTT. This encodes CASSSLGERTDTQYF.

Comments on this clonotype: This may arise from a read error, as a much more abundant clone is one base away. The chain combines TRBV7-9 with TRBJ1-5, with D possibly TRBD1 on 6 matching bases. The V end was cut by 3 bases, the J end by 9 bases, with 24 bases between. Germline-derived CDR1 and CDR2 are SEHNR and FQNEAQ (reference sequence). The CDR3 has 17 amino acids. CDR3 loop: CASSFPGRGSGNGPQHF. Written as DNA, the CDR3 is TGTGCCAGCAGCTTTCCAGGCAGGGGATCAGGTAATGGGCCCCAGCATTTT.

This clonotype has a count of ten or more. The gene calls are TRBV7-2 and TRBJ2-2; 8 bases fit TRBD2. The CDR3 has 16 amino acids. The V segment lost 1 base and the J segment 8 bases; nucleotides outside the gene matches: 9. The germline gives CDR1 SGHTA, CDR2 FQGNSA. CDR3 amino acids: CASSLGSQRESGELFF. Written as DNA, the CDR3 is TGTGCCAGCAGCTTAGGTAGCCAGCGGGAGAGTGGGGAGCTGTTTTTT. The full variable domain, rest sourced from reference TRBV7-2 and TRBJ2-2, is GAGVSQSPSNKVTEKGKDVELRCDPISGHTALYWYRQSLGQGLEFLIYFQGNSAPDKSGLPSDRFSAERTGGSVSTLTIQRTQQEDSAVYLCASSLGSQRESGELFFGEGSRLTVL.

CDR3: CASSRDRVRGLFF. CDR3 DNA: TGTGCCAGCAGCAGGGACAGGGTACGAGGACTGTTTTTT. The chain has TRBV6-1 and TRBJ1-4; 9 bases align to TRBD1. The CDR3 runs 13 residues. The ends lost 6 bases at V and 13 bases at J; junction bases unmatched: 9. CDR1 is MNHNS, CDR2 SASEGT, per germline.

Comments on this clonotype: A read error may be the cause here, since a much bigger clone is one base away. The chain uses TRBV12-3 or TRBV12-4 and TRBJ2-2; tentatively, D is TRBD2 (5 bases). The CDR3 sequence is 14 residues long. CDR3: CASRGQANTGELIF. CDR3 bases: TGTGCCAGCAGAGGCCAGGCGAACACCGGGGAGCTGATTTTT.

This chain joins TRBV20-1 and TRBJ2-3; D uncertain. Germline-derived CDR1 and CDR2 are DFQATT and SNEGSKA (reference sequence). The CDR3 sequence is 14 residues long. The V gene lost 3 bases and the J gene lost 0 bases, with 10 bases spanning the gap. The CDR3: CSASVDPSTDTQYF. The CDR3 DNA sequence: TGCAGTGCTAGCGTAGATCCTAGCACAGATACGCAGTATTTT.

The chain uses TRBV12-3 or TRBV12-4 and TRBJ1-2; D may be TRBD1 (5 bases). V was trimmed by 5 bases and J by 0 bases, leaving 19 bases between them. This CDR3 comprises 17 residues. CDR3 loop: CASSLKATGIANYGYTF. The CDR3 nucleotides read TGTGCCAGCAGTCTGAAAGCCACAGGTATAGCTAACTATGGCTACACCTTC.

Many counts were recorded for this clonotype. The rearrangement links TRBV27 to TRBJ2-2; 7 bases are a match to TRBD2. The germline CDR1 and CDR2 sequences are MNHEY and SMNVEV (reference sequence). The junction had 9 bases not matched to a gene; V was cut back by 4 bases and J by 7 bases. The CDR3 extends over 15 amino acids. Written as DNA, the CDR3 is TGTGCCAGCAGTTGGTCGGCGGGAGAAGTCGGGGAGCTGTTTTTT. Translation gives CASSWSAGEVGELFF.

This clonotype came up many times. V gene TRBV29-1 combines with J gene TRBJ2-5, with D possibly matching TRBD2 (7 bases). V was trimmed by 7 bases and J by 4 bases, leaving 16 bases between them. This CDR3 comprises 13 residues. Germline-derived CDR1 and CDR2 are SQVTM and ANQGSEA. The CDR3: CSAKGGVGETQYF. CDR3 nucleotides: TGCAGCGCAAAAGGGGGGGTTGGAGAGACCCAGTACTTC.

A remark on this clonotype: One base separates it from a far larger clone, so it is likely a read error. DNA for the CDR3: TGTGCCAGCAGCTTAGTGGGGCAGCGGGGGAGTGAAAAACTGTTTTTT. It encodes CASSLVGQRGSEKLFF. The chain uses TRBV11-3 and TRBJ1-4; TRBD1 might be the D (5 bases). Trimming shortened V by 1 base and J by 7 bases, and 16 bases separated the two germline ends. Germline lookup yields CDR1 SGHNT and CDR2 YENEEA. This CDR3 comprises 16 residues.

Details on this clonotype: Mismatch with germline at one junction end may stem from a read error. The rearrangement uses TRBV5-1 and TRBJ2-5; 7 bases are a match to TRBD1. The germline V gene has CDR1 SGHRS and CDR2 YFSETQ. This CDR3 is 16 amino acids long. The CDR3 is CASRLGSTGEGETQYF. CDR3 DNA: TGCGCCAGCAGGTTGGGCTCAACAGGGGAAGGGGAGACCCAGTACTTC.

This clonotype was counted many times. The rearrangement uses TRBV20-1 and TRBJ2-1, with 9 bases fitting TRBD2. The V gene end was trimmed by 7 bases and the J gene end by 0 bases; junction bases not matched to a gene: 7. CDR1 is DFQATT and CDR2 is SNEGSKA in the germline V gene (reference sequence). The CDR3 extends over 15 amino acids. CDR3 protein: CSGGDSGSSYNEQFF. Written as DNA, the CDR3 is TGCAGTGGAGGGGATAGCGGGAGCTCCTACAATGAGCAGTTCTTC.

This clonotype was counted at least ten times. The CDR3 nucleotides read TGTGCCAGCAGCCATTCGGCCAAAGCCTACGAGCAGTACTTC. The encoded protein is CASSHSAKAYEQYF. The rearrangement uses TRBV3-1 and TRBJ2-7; D not certain. CDR3 size: 14 residues. Germline CDR1 reads LGHDT; CDR2 reads YNNKEL (reference sequence). V gave up 3 bases and J gave up 2 bases, with 11 bases separating them.

This clonotype has ten or more counts. The V call is TRBV29-1, the J call TRBJ2-5; maybe TRBD2 (6 bases). The ends were cut back, 7 bases at V and 3 bases at J, with 18 bases in the middle. This CDR3 comprises 14 residues. Per germline, CDR1 SQVTM and CDR2 ANQGSEA. This CDR3 is CSGTRGGGKETQYF. The CDR3 region has the DNA TGCAGCGGAACTAGGGGAGGTGGGAAAGAGACCCAGTACTTC.

The chain employs TRBV7-9 and TRBJ1-1; D uncertain. CDR1 and CDR2 (germline): SEHNR, FQNEAQ (reference sequence). This CDR3 is built from 15 residues. Trimming removed 5 bases at V and 4 bases at J, with 17 bases between. CDR3 bases: TGTGCCAGCAGCCCTCCGGACGGGCCTGGCACTGAAGCTTTCTTT. This sequence encodes CASSPPDGPGTEAFF.

This clonotype has a count of ten or more. V and J are TRBV20-1 and TRBJ1-5, with TRBD1 identical over 8 bases. CDR3 length: 13 amino acids. Looked up from germline, CDR1 is DFQATT and CDR2 is SNEGSKA (reference sequence). Trimming cost V 4 bases and J 5 bases; bases outside gene matches: 4. The CDR3 DNA reads as TGCAGTGCTACAGGACAGGGTTATCAGCCCCAGCATTTT. Translating it yields CSATGQGYQPQHF.

Points on this clonotype: This sequence may be a read error, since a much larger clone differs from it by one base. The chain recombines TRBV30 with TRBJ2-2; a possible D gene is TRBD1 (5 bases). Deletions cut 5 bases from V and 5 bases from J, with 9 bases between. This CDR3 is 12 amino acids long. Looked up from germline, CDR1 is GTSNPN and CDR2 is SVGIG (reference sequence). Here the CDR3 DNA reads TGTGCCTGGGGAACAGGAACCGGGGAGCTGTTTTTT. It translates to CAWGTGTGELFF.

This clonotype was counted many times. The rearrangement joins TRBV2 to TRBJ2-7, with 10 bases that match TRBD2. This CDR3 region has 14 residues. V shed 7 bases and J 2 bases; nucleotides not matched to a gene: 5. CDR1 and CDR2 (germline): SNHLY, FYNNEI. CDR3 in amino acids: CASKSSGGPYEQYF. The CDR3 DNA follows: TGTGCCAGCAAATCTAGCGGGGGACCCTACGAGCAGTACTTC.

This clonotype has ten or more counts. The rearrangement joins TRBV5-1 to TRBJ2-2, with 11 nucleotides matching TRBD1. CDR1 is SGHRS and CDR2 is YFSETQ in the germline V gene. This CDR3 contains 16 residues. The J segment lost 5 bases and the V segment lost 3 bases, leaving 6 bases of the junction unmatched. CDR3 nucleotides: TGCGCCAGCAGCTGGAGGACAGGGGGCCGAACCGGGGAGCTGTTTTTT. Amino acid sequence: CASSWRTGGRTGELFF.

Ten or more counts support this clonotype. The gene calls are TRBV29-1 and TRBJ2-2; weak D call: TRBD2 (5 bases). V gave up 4 bases and J gave up 0 bases, with 9 bases separating them. The CDR3 length is 14 residues. Germline CDR1 and CDR2: SQVTM and ANQGSEA. In DNA, the CDR3 is TGCAGCGTTGGGACGGGGTCGAACACCGGGGAGCTGTTTTTT. It encodes CSVGTGSNTGELFF.

The sample holds many counts of this clonotype. This rearrangement joins TRBV9 to TRBJ2-7; D may be TRBD1 (5 bases). Germline V gene data show CDR1 as SGDLS and CDR2 as YYNGEE. The CDR3 covers 14 residues. Trimming took off 4 bases at V and 3 bases at J, with 14 bases between the two ends. CDR3 sequence reads: CASSPDMANYEQYF. DNA of the CDR3: TGTGCCAGCAGCCCGGACATGGCGAACTACGAGCAGTACTTC.

Many counts were recorded for this clonotype. The rearrangement uses TRBV29-1 and TRBJ1-1, with TRBD1 matching 10 bases. This CDR3 contains 14 residues. Trimming at V came to 6 bases and at J to 4 bases, leaving 8 bases not matched to a gene. Germline V CDR1 and CDR2: SQVTM, ANQGSEA. DNA for the CDR3: TGCAGCGTGCTGACAGGGGGCTTTACCACTGAAGCTTTCTTT. It yields the protein CSVLTGGFTTEAFF.

Turning to this clonotype: A much larger clone is a single base away; this may be a read error. This chain links TRBV24-1 with TRBJ2-1; D may be TRBD1 (5 bases). The V end lost 4 bases, the J end lost 12 bases, and 15 bases lay between the germline ends. The germline CDR1 and CDR2 sequences are KGHDR and SFDVKD. The CDR3 sequence is 13 residues long. CDR3 amino acids: CATSDSIRDGQFF. CDR3 sequence (DNA): TGTGCCACCAGTGACTCTATCAGGGATGGGCAGTTCTTC.